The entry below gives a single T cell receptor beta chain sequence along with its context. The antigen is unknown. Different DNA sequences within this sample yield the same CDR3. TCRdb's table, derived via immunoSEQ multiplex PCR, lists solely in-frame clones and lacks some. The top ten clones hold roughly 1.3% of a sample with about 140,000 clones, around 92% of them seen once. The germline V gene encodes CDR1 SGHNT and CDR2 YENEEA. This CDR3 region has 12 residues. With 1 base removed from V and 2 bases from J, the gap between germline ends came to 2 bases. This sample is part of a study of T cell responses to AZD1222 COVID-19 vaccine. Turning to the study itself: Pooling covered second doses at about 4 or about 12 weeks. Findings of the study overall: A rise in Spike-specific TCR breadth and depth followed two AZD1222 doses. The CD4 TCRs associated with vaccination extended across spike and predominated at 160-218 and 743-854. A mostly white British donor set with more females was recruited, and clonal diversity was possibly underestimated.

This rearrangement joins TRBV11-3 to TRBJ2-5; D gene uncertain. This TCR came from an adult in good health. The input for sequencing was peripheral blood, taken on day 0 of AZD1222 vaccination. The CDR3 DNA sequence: TGTGCCAGCAGCTTAGGTCAAGAGACCCAGTACTTC. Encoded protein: CASSLGQETQYF.